One and the same sample provided the 9 T cell receptor beta chains below, sequenced in a study of CD8+CD57+ T cells in acquired aplastic anemia. TCR beta VDJ and CDR3 were profiled, and genomic DNA was the template. MiXCR was run by TCRdb on the reads, yielding one entry per CDR3 protein. The data contain about 190,000 distinct CDR3 sequences, about 64% of them seen just once; the ten biggest clones take up 46%. The sample was sorted CD4+, CD8+, or CD8+CD57+ T cells (not recorded which) from PBMCs. These receptor sequences come from a human donor with severe aplastic anemia or a healthy control (not recorded which).

This chain links TRBV20-1 with TRBJ1-5, with unresolved D. Trimming left V 3 bases short and J 2 bases short, with 11 bases between. The V gene's germline CDR1 is DFQATT and CDR2 SNEGSKA (reference sequence). The CDR3 covers 14 residues. The CDR3: CSARPGSGNQPQHF. The CDR3 DNA reads TGCAGTGCTAGGCCAGGTTCGGGCAATCAGCCCCAGCATTTT.

The chain uses TRBV27 and TRBJ2-1; no clear D gene. Germline-derived CDR1 and CDR2 are MNHEY and SMNVEV (reference sequence). This CDR3 is 13 amino acids long. V was pared by 5 bases and J by 9 bases, with 14 bases between. CDR3 loop: CASSQYTKGEQFF. CDR3 sequence (DNA): TGTGCCAGCAGTCAGTATACGAAGGGTGAGCAGTTCTTC.

The rearrangement links TRBV12-3 or TRBV12-4 to TRBJ2-5; perhaps TRBD1 as D (6 bases). The CDR3 contains 15 residues. Trimming removed 7 bases from V and 2 bases from J, with 17 bases in between. The CDR3 loop reads CASTAQGKGQETQYF. The CDR3, as DNA: TGTGCCAGCACTGCACAGGGAAAGGGGCAAGAGACCCAGTACTTC.

This sequence joins TRBV7-9 and TRBJ1-1, with a tentative D call TRBD1 (5 bases). The CDR3 loop spans 17 amino acids. Trimming shortened V by 8 bases and J by 1 base, and 23 bases separated the two germline ends. Germline-derived CDR1 and CDR2 are SEHNR and FQNEAQ (reference sequence). DNA for the CDR3: TGTGCCAGCGAGGCCCCCCGGTCAAAACAGGAGAACACTGAAGCTTTCTTT. Residues: CASEAPRSKQENTEAFF.

This chain uses TRBV25-1 with TRBJ2-1; maybe TRBD2 (5 bases). The germline V gene has CDR1 MGHDK and CDR2 SYGVNS. With 7 bases removed from V and 4 bases from J, the gap between germline ends came to 23 bases. This CDR3 is 17 amino acids long. CDR3: CASTPLSGGLRYNEQFF. The CDR3 coding sequence is TGTGCCAGCACTCCTCTCAGCGGCGGTCTCCGGTACAATGAGCAGTTCTTC.

V and J are TRBV2 and TRBJ2-5; possibly TRBD2 for D (6 bases). V lost 6 bases and J lost 5, with 16 bases in between. Germline CDR1 is SNHLY and CDR2 is FYNNEI. The CDR3 spans 14 residues. CDR3 DNA: TGTGCCAGCAGACTGCGGGGTGGGTGGGAGACCCAGTACTTC. Translating gives CASRLRGGWETQYF.

This clonotype appeared once. J is TRBJ2-7 and V is TRBV29-1; D is perhaps TRBD2 (6 bases). This CDR3 is built from 14 residues. Trimming removed 5 bases from V and 8 bases from J, with 22 bases in between. Looked up from germline, CDR1 is SQVTM and CDR2 is ANQGSEA. CDR3 residues: CSVSTGTSHAKQYF. The CDR3 DNA is TGCAGCGTTAGCACCGGGACTTCACACGCCAAGCAGTACTTC.

Note on this clonotype: The junction departs from germline at one end; a sequencing error may be responsible. V gene TRBV7-6 combines with J gene TRBJ2-5, with 8 bases fitting TRBD2. The germline V gene has CDR1 SGHVS and CDR2 FNYEAQ. CDR3 length equals 14 residues. CDR3 residues: CASSVAGWKETQYF. The CDR3 coding sequence is TGTGCCAGCAGCGTAGCGGGGTGGAAAGAGACCCAGTACTTC.

This clonotype was seen a few times. V usage is TRBV27 and J usage is TRBJ2-7; perhaps TRBD1 as D (6 bases). Germline lookup yields CDR1 MNHEY and CDR2 SMNVEV (reference sequence). The V and J ends lost 5 bases and 4 bases respectively, with 18 bases between them. This CDR3 region has 15 residues. For the CDR3, the DNA is TGTGCCAGCAGTAGCATGGTGGGGACACTATACGAGCAGTACTTC. This codes for CASSSMVGTLYEQYF.